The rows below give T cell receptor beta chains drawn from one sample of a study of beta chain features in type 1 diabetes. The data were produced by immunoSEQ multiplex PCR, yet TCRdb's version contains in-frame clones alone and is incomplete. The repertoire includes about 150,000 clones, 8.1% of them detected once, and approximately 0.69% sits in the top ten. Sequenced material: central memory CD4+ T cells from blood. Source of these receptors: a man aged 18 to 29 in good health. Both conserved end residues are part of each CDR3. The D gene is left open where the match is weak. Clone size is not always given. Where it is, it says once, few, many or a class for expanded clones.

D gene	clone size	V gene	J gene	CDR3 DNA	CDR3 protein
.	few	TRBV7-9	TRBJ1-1	TGTGCCAGCAGCTTAGAGGTTTCGGGAGCTTTCTTT	CASSLEVSGAFF
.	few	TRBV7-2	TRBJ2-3	TGTGCCAGCAGCTTATCGGTGGATACGCAGTATTTT	CASSLSVDTQYF
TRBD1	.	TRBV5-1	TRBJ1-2	TGCGCCAGCAGCTTCGGGACAGGGGGCAGATATGGCTACACCTTC	CASSFGTGGRYGYTF
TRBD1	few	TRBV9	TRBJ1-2	TGTGCCAGCAGCGTAACCGGGACAGGGGATCGCTACACCTTC	CASSVTGTGDRYTF
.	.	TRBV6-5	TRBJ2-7	TGTGCCAGCAGCCCAAGGGGCTATTCCCACGAGCAGTACTTC	CASSPRGYSHEQYF
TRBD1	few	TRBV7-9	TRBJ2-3	TGTGCCAGCAGCGCAAGGACAGGGGGGCGGACAGATACGCAGTATTTT	CASSARTGGRTDTQYF
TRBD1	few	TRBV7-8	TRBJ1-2	TGTGCCAGCAGCTTGGGGGACAGGGGGAGAGGCTATGGCTACACCTTC	CASSLGDRGRGYGYTF
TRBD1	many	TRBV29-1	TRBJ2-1	TGCAGCGTTGACAGGGGGCGCATCAATGAGCAGTTCTTC	CSVDRGRINEQFF
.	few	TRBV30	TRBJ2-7	TGTGCCTGGAGTGAAAGAGGCGACGAGCAGTACTTC	CAWSERGDEQYF
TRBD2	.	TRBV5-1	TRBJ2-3	TGCGCCAGCAGCTTGGCCGCAGGCGGGGGGGCCCCAGATACGCAGTATTTT	CASSLAAGGGAPDTQYF
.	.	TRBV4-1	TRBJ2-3	TGCGCCAGCAGCCAAGCCCAACCGGGGATGGATACGCAGTATTTT	CASSQAQPGMDTQYF
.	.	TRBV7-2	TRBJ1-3	TGTGCCAGCAGCCGGGACACGGGAAACACCATATATTTT	CASSRDTGNTIYF
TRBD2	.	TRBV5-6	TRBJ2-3	TGTGCCAGCAGCGGCAGCGGGGGGGCCACAGATACGCAGTATTTT	CASSGSGGATDTQYF
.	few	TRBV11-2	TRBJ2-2	TGTGCCAGCAGCTTAGATACCGGTTACACCGGGGAGCTGTTTTTT	CASSLDTGYTGELFF
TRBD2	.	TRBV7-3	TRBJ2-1	TGTGCCAGCAGCCTCTCTGGTAGCGGGAACAATGAGCAGTTCTTC	CASSLSGSGNNEQFF
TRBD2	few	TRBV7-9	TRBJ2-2	TGTGCCAGCAGGACTAGCGGGGTGGACACCGGGGAGCTGTTTTTT	CASRTSGVDTGELFF
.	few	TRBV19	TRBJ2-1	TGTGCCAGTAGTATCGGGGGATGGGGCAATGAGCAGTTCTTC	CASSIGGWGNEQFF